This T cell receptor (beta chain) was captured by sequencing in a study of T-cell memory formation after mild COVID-19 (dated by TCRdb to about 2021). Background on the whole study: TCR sequence clusters from the two donors were found to be largely donor specific. In a couple of donors, T-cell clones that expanded and contracted after mild COVID-19 were tracked by sequencing TCRalpha and TCRbeta repertoires over time. The cohort comprised two young, previously healthy adult volunteers, one female and one male. The study at large found these results: The detection of some responding clones in pre-infection memory suggests that pre-existing cross-reactive memory T cells joined the SARS-CoV-2 response. The second-wave clones that peaked on day 37 were not confirmed to be SARS-CoV-2 specific. From day 15 to 85, contracting clones showed balanced CD4/CD8 phenotypes, whereas a second wave of clones that expanded from day 15 to 37 leaned towards CD4+. Only a couple of mild cases were covered in the study, and larger cohorts including severe cases with pre-infection samples were considered necessary. Contracting CD4+ clones were located mainly in the CM and EM memory subsets, whereas CD8+ clones were found to be enriched in EMRA.

In the germline V gene, CDR1 corresponds to MNHEY and CDR2 to SVGAGI. Here V drops 4 bases and J drops 5 bases, and the junction holds 5 bases not matched to any gene. The CDR3 measures 14 amino acids from cysteine to phenylalanine. Only the CDR3 part of the read is kept: 42 bases, read in frame from the first base. Sequencing was carried out with an Illumina NovaSeq 6000. Using 5'RACE with constant-segment primers, TCRalpha and TCRbeta cDNA libraries were constructed, with sample barcodes and unique molecular identifiers added in the process. RNA was extracted from every sample with Trizol reagent. Libraries were amplified in two PCR steps, with a second sample barcode and Illumina TruSeq adapters added in the second step. Sequencing of the libraries was done on an Illumina NovaSeq, producing 2 x 150 bp paired-end reads. Regarding the original processing steps: With migec v1.2.7, reads were demultiplexed and then collapsed into UMI-guided consensus sequences. With mixcr v2.1.11, UMI consensuses were aligned to TRA and TRB V and J templates and assembled into clonotypes. A clonotype was counted as expanded or contracted only when both edgeR and NoisET called the clonotype significant, with the noise models trained on biological replicates. For edgeR calls, the thresholds were a false discovery rate-adjusted p below 0.01 and a log2 fold-change of 1. As an exploratory analysis of dynamics, PCA with hierarchical clustering was applied to max-normalized trajectories of the 1000 most abundant clonotypes. Each responding clone was given a CD4 or CD8 phenotype based on the CD4+ and CD8+ repertoires, which had been sequenced separately. The public reads were quality trimmed at Q25 with fastp and then assembled into clones with MiXCR by TCRdb, keeping productive beta chains. Each entry merges the rows of one CDR3 protein and shows their most common DNA and genes. It is TCRdb's table, rather than the study itself, that gives the V and J calls and clone size. This sample holds around 410,000 distinct CDR3 sequences; less than 25% were observed only once. The ten largest clones take up about 12% of the sample.

This clonotype turned up a few times. It lacks a known antigen. One base away there is no much larger clone; base qualities are not given. Ficoll-Paque density gradient centrifugation was used to isolate PBMCs. This sequence was found in an adult woman who had mild COVID-19 (a few samples of this study predate the infection). The sample titles of this study are shuffled in the database, so cell type and time point are left out; the donor was told from shared clones. The sequencing sample was made of PBMCs or a T cell subset sorted from them (not recorded which). The V and J segments used are TRBV6-5 and TRBJ2-5; 9 of the junction bases match TRBD1. The encoded CDR3 is CASSLNRGRETQYF. DNA sequence: TGTGCCAGCAGTTTGAACAGGGGGCGGGAGACCCAGTACTTC.